This T cell receptor beta chain was obtained from a study of vaccination and CD4 T cells after COVID-19. Across the whole study: Nasal swab PCR had detected SARS-CoV-2 in convalescent patients, 10 or so mild and one severe.

Within the sample, this clonotype is medium-sized (0.01 to 0.1%). Its antigen is not known. The Oncomine TCR Beta short-read assay sequenced DNA from cultured CD4+ T cells. TCRdb re-derived calls from the PCR reads in MiXCR, one entry per CDR3 protein. The repertoire consists of some 25,000 distinct CDR3 sequences, with around 65% occurring once and the leading ten covering under 6.5%. V lost 3 bases, J lost 7 bases, and 3 bases stayed unmatched. The germline gives CDR1 LNHNV, CDR2 YYDKDF (reference sequence). CDR3 length equals 13 residues. Indicated treatment: approximately nine-day PBMC culture with coronavirus spike peptide pools or control peptides (ViraFEST assay). The ViraFEST method relied on peptide pools to expand antigen-specific T cells, followed by TCR sequencing. Cultures used some 2 million PBMCs per well, approximately 9.8 IU/ml IL-2 and approximately 9.6 ug/ml peptides. Whole-study results and caveats: Median reactive clonotypes, those recognizing SARS-CoV-2, rose from 21 to 38, not significantly.

The sample taken for sequencing was CD4+ T cells from blood, cultured in vitro. The chain carries TRBV15 and TRBJ1-5; TRBD1 aligns across 7 bases. The sequence was collected from a human donor who had recovered from COVID-19. Here the CDR3 DNA reads TGTGCCACCAGCAGGACAGGGTTCCAGCCCCAGCATTTT. Encoded protein: CATSRTGFQPQHF.